The 2 T cell receptor beta chains in this list originate from one sample, sequenced in a study of blood T cell repertoires in COVID-19. Sequencing was performed with immunoSEQ multiplex PCR; in TCRdb, only in-frame clones are kept and a portion is missing. The data show tens of thousands of clones, about 86% seen once. The specimen was peripheral blood. These receptors were taken from a man aged 60 to 69 with acute or convalescent COVID-19.

This CDR3 is CASTSLLAGPYNEQFF. The CDR3 DNA sequence: TGTGCCAGTACTTCCCTACTAGCGGGCCCATACAATGAGCAGTTCTTC. V gene TRBV19 combines with J gene TRBJ2-1; 9 bases align to TRBD2. The germline V gene encodes CDR1 LNHDA and CDR2 SQIVND (reference sequence). The CDR3 runs to 16 residues. V was clipped by 7 bases and J by 4 bases; unmatched bases: 11.

The chain is built from TRBV19 and TRBJ2-1, with TRBD1 matching 9 bases. V lost 7 bases to trimming and J lost 7 bases; unmatched junction nucleotides: 14. In germline, CDR1 is LNHDA, CDR2 SQIVND (reference sequence). The CDR3 has 16 amino acids. CDR3 DNA sequence: TGTGCCAGTACTACTGCCGGGACAGGGATGAGGAATGAGCAGTTCTTC. The encoded protein is CASTTAGTGMRNEQFF.